This is a list of T cell receptor beta chains from one sample in a study of cytomegalovirus exposure and HLA in healthy donors. Assay: immunoSEQ multiplex PCR; the TCRdb copy retains only in-frame clones and omits some. This sample carries approximately 140,000 clones, roughly 74% of them seen once, and the ten largest clones take 5.5% to 7%. The sequencing input was PBMCs. These receptors were collected from a woman aged 40-49 years in good health and CMV-seropositive. CDR3s include the opening cysteine and the closing phenylalanine or tryptophan. Fields, in order: V gene, clone size, J gene, D gene, CDR3 protein, CDR3 DNA. A D gene is named only where the DNA matches it firmly. Clone size is shown for a subset of rows, as once, few, many or a class of expanded clone.

TRBV18	.	TRBJ1-5	.	CASSPGGNQPQHF	TGTGCCAGCTCACCAGGAGGCAATCAGCCCCAGCATTTT
TRBV12-1	.	TRBJ2-7	.	CASKINRDSLYEQYF	TGTGCCAGCAAGATAAACCGGGACTCTCTCTACGAGCAGTACTTC
TRBV7-9	few	TRBJ2-2	TRBD2	CASTPVSGGYTGELFF	TGTGCCAGCACCCCAGTGAGCGGGGGGTACACCGGGGAGCTGTTTTTT
TRBV7-3	.	TRBJ1-1	.	CASSPGALGANTEAFF	TGTGCCAGCAGCCCAGGGGCTCTGGGGGCGAACACTGAAGCTTTCTTT
TRBV19	.	TRBJ2-3	TRBD2	CASSMAGLAADTQYF	TGTGCCAGTAGTATGGCCGGACTAGCGGCAGATACGCAGTATTTT
TRBV11-3	few	TRBJ2-3	TRBD2	CATSGRDLDTQYF	TGTGCCACCAGCGGGAGGGATCTCGATACGCAGTATTTT
TRBV6-5	.	TRBJ2-1	.	CASKKGSYNEQFF	TGTGCCAGCAAAAAAGGGAGTTACAATGAGCAGTTCTTC
TRBV7-9	.	TRBJ1-1	.	CASSLVTGMNTEAFF	TGTGCCAGCAGCTTAGTAACAGGCATGAACACTGAAGCTTTCTTT
TRBV28	.	TRBJ2-5	TRBD1	CASSRTGGRETQYF	TGTGCCAGCAGCAGGACAGGGGGCAGAGAGACCCAGTACTTC
TRBV27	.	TRBJ2-1	TRBD1	CASRQGAVNEQFF	TGTGCCAGCAGACAGGGGGCGGTCAATGAGCAGTTCTTC
TRBV2	once	TRBJ1-5	TRBD1	CASSAVTGDQPQHF	TGTGCCAGCAGTGCGGTAACAGGGGATCAGCCCCAGCATTTT
TRBV11-3	.	TRBJ1-2	TRBD1	CASSSPLRRGPGYYGYTF	TGTGCCAGCAGCTCCCCCCTCCGCAGGGGGCCCGGATACTATGGCTACACCTTC
TRBV7-2	.	TRBJ2-3	TRBD1	CASSPDRQVDTQYF	TGTGCCAGCAGCCCGGACAGGCAAGTGGATACGCAGTATTTT
TRBV28	once	TRBJ1-5	.	CASSLRTAGPQHF	TGTGCCAGCAGTTTACGAACAGCCGGGCCCCAGCATTTT
TRBV7-9	.	TRBJ2-7	TRBD1	CASSQGFGQGPYEQYF	TGTGCCAGCAGCCAGGGGTTCGGACAGGGACCTTACGAGCAGTACTTC
TRBV11-2	.	TRBJ2-4	TRBD2	CASSFGTSGDGYF	TGTGCCAGCAGCTTCGGGACTAGCGGGGACGGGTACTTC
TRBV13	once	TRBJ2-3	TRBD2	CASSDTTSGFTDTQYF	TGTGCCAGCAGCGACACGACTAGCGGGTTCACAGATACGCAGTATTTT
TRBV27	.	TRBJ1-6	.	CASSWGGVRSPLHF	TGTGCCAGCAGTTGGGGGGGCGTGCGGTCACCCCTCCACTTT
TRBV11-2	.	TRBJ2-5	.	CASSPLLGASVETQYF	TGTGCCAGCAGCCCCTTACTAGGGGCTAGCGTCGAGACCCAGTACTTC
TRBV7-9	.	TRBJ2-7	.	CASSPRGQRYEQYF	TGTGCCAGCAGCCCGCGGGGTCAGCGCTACGAGCAGTACTTC
TRBV5-1	few	TRBJ2-3	.	CASTPGSGTDTQYF	TGCGCCAGCACCCCGGGGAGCGGGACAGATACGCAGTATTTT
TRBV6-5	.	TRBJ1-3	.	CASSYGRTGNTIYF	TGTGCCAGCAGTTACGGGAGGACTGGAAACACCATATATTTT
TRBV28	once	TRBJ1-2	.	CATTPGGSPYGYTF	TGTGCCACCACCCCAGGAGGGTCTCCTTATGGCTACACCTTC
TRBV11-3	.	TRBJ2-7	TRBD2	CASSLGRGLAGGEQYF	TGTGCCAGCAGCTTAGGTCGGGGACTAGCGGGAGGCGAGCAGTACTTC
TRBV19	.	TRBJ1-5	.	CASSLLGQGNQPQHF	TGTGCCAGTAGTCTACTCGGGCAGGGAAATCAGCCCCAGCATTTT
TRBV28	.	TRBJ2-7	.	CASSFRDTYEQYF	TGTGCCAGCAGTTTTAGAGATACCTACGAGCAGTACTTC